The rows below give T cell receptor beta chains drawn from one sample of a study of post-analysis software for immune sequencing data. TCRdb reprocessed the PCR reads via MiXCR and lists one record per CDR3 protein. The table has 750,000 to 950,000 distinct CDR3 sequences, around 42% seen once. Sequencing used blood. These receptors originate from a girl aged 5-17 years with multiple sclerosis. Each CDR3 is given with its conserved first and last residue. The D gene is left open where the match is weak. Some rows have no size entry. The others give once, few or many, or a class for an expanded clone.

>14|few|TRBJ2-3|TRBD2|TRBV5-6
CASSSGGNTDTQYF
TGTGCCAGCAGCTCGGGGGGGAACACAGATACGCAGTATTTT
>13|few|TRBJ2-3|-|TRBV29-1
CSVERRVPDTQYF
TGCAGCGTTGAGAGGCGGGTTCCAGATACGCAGTATTTT
>14|-|TRBJ2-1|-|TRBV12-3/TRBV12-4
CASSPSGQSNEQFF
TGTGCCAGCAGTCCGTCAGGACAGTCCAATGAGCAGTTCTTC
>15|-|TRBJ2-5|TRBD1|TRBV4-1
CASSQRTGRLETQYF
TGCGCCAGCAGCCAAAGGACAGGGCGGTTGGAGACCCAGTACTTC
>14|few|TRBJ1-1|-|TRBV27
CASSIREANTEAFF
TGTGCCAGCAGTATCAGGGAAGCGAACACTGAAGCTTTCTTT
>14|-|TRBJ2-3|-|TRBV6-5
CASSYGIDTDTQYF
TGTGCCAGCAGTTACGGGATAGACACAGATACGCAGTATTTT
>13|-|TRBJ1-5|TRBD1|TRBV20-1
CSAYTGGNQPQHF
TGCAGTGCTTACACAGGGGGGAATCAGCCCCAGCATTTT
>17|-|TRBJ2-1|-|TRBV9
CASSVDESGSSYNEQFF
TGTGCCAGCAGCGTAGACGAGTCCGGCAGCTCCTACAATGAGCAGTTCTTC
>12|few|TRBJ1-5|-|TRBV29-1
CSVGLSNQPQHF
TGCAGCGTTGGGCTTAGCAATCAGCCCCAGCATTTT
>15|few|TRBJ2-7|-|TRBV11-2
CASSLALGPLYEQYF
TGTGCCAGCAGCTTAGCGCTTGGACCACTCTACGAGCAGTACTTC
>15|few|TRBJ1-4|-|TRBV20-1
CSARDRSRGGEKLFF
TGCAGTGCTAGAGATCGATCAAGGGGTGGTGAAAAACTGTTTTTT
>14|-|TRBJ2-1|TRBD1|TRBV7-7
CASSLGQGAYEQFF
TGTGCTAGCAGCTTAGGGCAGGGGGCTTATGAGCAGTTCTTC
>16|few|TRBJ2-5|TRBD2|TRBV29-1
CSAMGLAGGTGETQYF
TGCAGCGCGATGGGGTTAGCGGGAGGGACGGGAGAGACCCAGTACTTC
>14|few|TRBJ2-7|-|TRBV27
CASSLFSDYGEQYF
TGTGCCAGCAGTTTATTCTCGGACTACGGCGAGCAGTACTTC
>16|once|TRBJ2-3|-|TRBV27
CTSSSALGVLSDTQYF
TGTACCAGCAGTTCTGCGTTGGGAGTGCTTTCAGATACGCAGTATTTT
>14|-|TRBJ2-7|TRBD1|TRBV29-1
CSVEDTGGPYEQYF
TGCAGCGTTGAAGACACAGGGGGACCCTACGAGCAGTACTTC
>15|few|TRBJ1-6|TRBD1|TRBV7-9
CASSSTGIANSPLHF
TGTGCCAGCAGCTCGACAGGGATCGCTAATTCACCCCTCCACTTT
>13|-|TRBJ1-2|-|TRBV14
CASSQEGSRGYTF
TGTGCCAGCAGCCAAGAAGGTAGCCGAGGCTACACCTTC
>16|-|TRBJ2-7|-|TRBV7-9
CASSLGSGEKGYEQYF
TGTGCCAGCAGCTTAGGGTCCGGGGAGAAAGGCTACGAGCAGTACTTC
>15|few|TRBJ1-2|-|TRBV7-2
CASSSKAGDNYGYTF
TGTGCCAGCAGCTCCAAGGCCGGGGATAACTATGGCTACACCTTC